The entry below gives a single T cell receptor beta chain sequence along with its context. This record comes from a study of blood T cells in healthy people across ages. CDR1 and CDR2 (germline): SEHNR, FQNEAQ (reference sequence). CDR3 size: 13 residues. Trimming took off 7 bases at V and 3 bases at J, with 12 bases between the two ends. Next came a second PCR, run for about 6 to 12 cycles, which used a sample-barcoded 5' primer along with a J-beta primer mix. TCRdb used MiXCR to reprocess the 5' RACE reads, holding one entry per CDR3 protein. The table records around 1,000,000 distinct CDR3 sequences, about 25% of them present only once. These data are also associated with another study on T cells of mothers and their children. That paper notes: Second-PCR amplification with M1S added sample barcodes and 2-4 random nucleotides. Each child gave 2.5 million to 3.5 million TCR beta CDR3 reads (each mother, over 9 million).

The clonotype was recovered from a girl aged 2 to 10 in good health. The sequenced material came from blood. The V call is TRBV7-9, the J call TRBJ1-1; TRBD1 is a possible D gene (5 bases). CDR3 amino acids: CASTPGGDTEAFF. The DNA of the CDR3 is TGTGCCAGCACACCCGGGGGGGACACTGAAGCTTTCTTT.